This T cell receptor (beta chain) was sequenced in a study of blood T cells in healthy people across ages. This CDR3 comprises 15 residues. V was trimmed by 7 bases and J by 2 bases, leaving 17 bases between them. The germline gives CDR1 MNHEY, CDR2 SVGAGI. PCR was performed a second time for roughly 6 to 12 cycles using a sample-barcoded 5' primer and a J-beta primer mix. TCRdb reprocessed the 5' RACE reads via MiXCR and lists one record per CDR3 protein. The sample holds about 1.5 million distinct CDR3 sequences, about 43% seen once. The V and J genes are TRBV6-5 and TRBJ1-1; D remains unclear. Sequences were obtained from blood. The receptor was isolated from a woman aged 18-35 years in good health. The CDR3 loop reads CASIIGRRKNTEAFF. The CDR3 DNA is TGTGCCAGCATTATAGGACGCAGGAAAAACACTGAAGCTTTCTTT.